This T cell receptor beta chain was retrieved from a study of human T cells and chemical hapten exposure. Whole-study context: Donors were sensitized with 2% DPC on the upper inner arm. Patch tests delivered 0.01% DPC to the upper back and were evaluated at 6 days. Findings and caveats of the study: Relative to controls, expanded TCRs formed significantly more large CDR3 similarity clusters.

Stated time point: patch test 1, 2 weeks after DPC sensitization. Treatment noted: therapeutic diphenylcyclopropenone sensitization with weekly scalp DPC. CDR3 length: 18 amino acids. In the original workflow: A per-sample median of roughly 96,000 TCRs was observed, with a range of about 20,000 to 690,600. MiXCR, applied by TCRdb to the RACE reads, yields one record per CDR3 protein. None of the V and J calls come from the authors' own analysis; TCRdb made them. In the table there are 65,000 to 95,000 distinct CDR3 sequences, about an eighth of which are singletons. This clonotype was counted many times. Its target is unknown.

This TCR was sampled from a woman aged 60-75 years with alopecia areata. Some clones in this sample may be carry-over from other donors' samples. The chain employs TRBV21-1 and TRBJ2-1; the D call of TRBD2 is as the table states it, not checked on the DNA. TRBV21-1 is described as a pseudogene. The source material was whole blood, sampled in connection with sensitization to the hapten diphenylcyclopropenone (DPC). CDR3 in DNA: TGTGCCAGCAGCAAACCAGGCCCCAGGGACTATTCCTACAATGAGCAGTTCTTC. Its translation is CASSKPGPRDYSYNEQFF.